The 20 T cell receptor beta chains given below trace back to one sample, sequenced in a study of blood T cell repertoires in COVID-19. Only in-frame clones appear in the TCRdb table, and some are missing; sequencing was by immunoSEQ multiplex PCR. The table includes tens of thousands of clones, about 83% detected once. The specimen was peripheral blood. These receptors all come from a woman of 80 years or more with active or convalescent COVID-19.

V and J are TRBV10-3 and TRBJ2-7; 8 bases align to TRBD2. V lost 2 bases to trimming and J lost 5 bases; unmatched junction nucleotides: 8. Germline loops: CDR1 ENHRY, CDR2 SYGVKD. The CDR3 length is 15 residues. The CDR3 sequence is CAISEGWTSRDEQYF. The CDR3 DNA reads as TGTGCCATCAGTGAGGGCTGGACTAGCCGCGACGAGCAGTACTTC.

CDR3 protein: CASGRTGGAEQYF. As DNA, the CDR3 is TGTGCCAGCGGAAGGACAGGGGGCGCCGAGCAGTACTTC. The chain recombines TRBV6-5 with TRBJ2-7; 11 bases line up with TRBD1. With V trimmed by 8 bases and J by 6 bases, 6 bases remained unmatched. The V gene's germline CDR1 is MNHEY and CDR2 SVGAGI. The CDR3 covers 13 residues.

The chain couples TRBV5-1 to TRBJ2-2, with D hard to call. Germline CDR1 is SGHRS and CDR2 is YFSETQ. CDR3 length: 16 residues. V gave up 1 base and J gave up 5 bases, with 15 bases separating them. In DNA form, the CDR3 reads TGCGCCAGCAGCTTGTTAAGCCGAGGAGTTACCGGGGAGCTGTTTTTT. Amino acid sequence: CASSLLSRGVTGELFF.

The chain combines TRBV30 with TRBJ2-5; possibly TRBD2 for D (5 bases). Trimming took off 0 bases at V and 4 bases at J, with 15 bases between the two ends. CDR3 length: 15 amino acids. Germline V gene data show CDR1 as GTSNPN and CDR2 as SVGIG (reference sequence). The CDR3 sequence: CAWSVFRGYGETQYF. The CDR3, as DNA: TGTGCCTGGAGTGTATTCCGAGGGTACGGAGAGACCCAGTACTTC.

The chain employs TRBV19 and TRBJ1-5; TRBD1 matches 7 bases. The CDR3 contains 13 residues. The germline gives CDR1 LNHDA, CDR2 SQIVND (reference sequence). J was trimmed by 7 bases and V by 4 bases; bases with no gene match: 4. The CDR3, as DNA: TGTGCCAGTAGTAACAGGGGCTGGCAGCCCCAGCATTTT. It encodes CASSNRGWQPQHF.

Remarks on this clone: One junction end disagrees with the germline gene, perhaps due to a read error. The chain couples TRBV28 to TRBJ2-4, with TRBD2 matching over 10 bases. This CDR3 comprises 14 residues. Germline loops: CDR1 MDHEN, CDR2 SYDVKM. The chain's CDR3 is CASSPPTPGTSVDF. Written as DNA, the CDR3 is TGTGCCAGCAGTCCCCCTACCCCCGGGACTAGCGTAGACTTC.

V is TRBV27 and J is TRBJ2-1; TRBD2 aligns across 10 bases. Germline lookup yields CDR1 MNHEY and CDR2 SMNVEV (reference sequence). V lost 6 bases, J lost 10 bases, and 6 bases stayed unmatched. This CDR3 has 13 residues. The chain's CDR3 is CASRASGSTEQFF. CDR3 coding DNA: TGTGCCAGCAGGGCTAGCGGGAGTACGGAGCAGTTCTTC.

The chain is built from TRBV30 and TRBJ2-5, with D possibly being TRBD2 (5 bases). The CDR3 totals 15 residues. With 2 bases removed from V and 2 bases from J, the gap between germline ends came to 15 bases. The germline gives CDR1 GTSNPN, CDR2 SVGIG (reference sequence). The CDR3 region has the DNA TGTGCCTGGAGTCTAACGTCGGGGTTTCAAGAGACCCAGTACTTC. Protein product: CAWSLTSGFQETQYF.

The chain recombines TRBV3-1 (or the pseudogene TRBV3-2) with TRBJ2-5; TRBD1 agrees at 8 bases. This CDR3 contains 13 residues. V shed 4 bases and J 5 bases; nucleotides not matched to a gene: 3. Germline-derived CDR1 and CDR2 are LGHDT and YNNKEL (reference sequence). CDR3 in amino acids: CASSLGQAETQYF. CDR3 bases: TGTGCCAGCAGCCTGGGACAGGCTGAGACCCAGTACTTC.

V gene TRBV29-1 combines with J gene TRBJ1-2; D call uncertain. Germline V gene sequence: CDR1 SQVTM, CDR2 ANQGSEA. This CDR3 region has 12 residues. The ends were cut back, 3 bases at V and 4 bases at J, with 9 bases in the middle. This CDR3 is CSVEEQLYGYTF. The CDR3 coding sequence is TGCAGCGTTGAGGAGCAGCTCTATGGCTACACCTTC.

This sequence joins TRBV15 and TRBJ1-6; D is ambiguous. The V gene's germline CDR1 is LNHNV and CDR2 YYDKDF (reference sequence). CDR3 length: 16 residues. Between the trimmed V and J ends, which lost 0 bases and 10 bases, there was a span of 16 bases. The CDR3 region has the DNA TGTGCCACCAGCAGAGATTTGGCGGGCTCGGGCTCACCCCTCCACTTT. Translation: CATSRDLAGSGSPLHF.

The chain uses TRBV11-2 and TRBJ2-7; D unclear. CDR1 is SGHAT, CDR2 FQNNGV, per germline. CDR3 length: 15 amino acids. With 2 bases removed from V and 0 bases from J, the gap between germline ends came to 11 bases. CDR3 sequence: CASSLSSGASYEQYF. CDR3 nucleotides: TGTGCCAGCAGCTTATCATCCGGAGCCTCCTACGAGCAGTACTTC. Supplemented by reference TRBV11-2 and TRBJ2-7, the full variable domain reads EAGVAQSPRYKIIEKRQSVAFWCNPISGHATLYWYQQILGQGPKLLIQFQNNGVVDDSQLPKDRFSAERLKGVDSTLKIQPAKLEDSAVYLCASSLSSGASYEQYFGPGTRLTVT.

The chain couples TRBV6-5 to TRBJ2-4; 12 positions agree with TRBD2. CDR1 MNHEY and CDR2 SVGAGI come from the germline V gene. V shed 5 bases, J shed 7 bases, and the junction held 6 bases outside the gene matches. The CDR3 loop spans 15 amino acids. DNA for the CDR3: TGTGCCAGCAGTCACCTAGCGGGAGGGGGGAACATTCAGTACTTC. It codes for CASSHLAGGGNIQYF.

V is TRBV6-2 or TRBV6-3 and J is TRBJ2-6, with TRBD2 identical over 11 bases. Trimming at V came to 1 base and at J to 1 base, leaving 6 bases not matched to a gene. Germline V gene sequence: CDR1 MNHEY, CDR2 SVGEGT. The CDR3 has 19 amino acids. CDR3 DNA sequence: TGTGCCAGCAGTTACTTAGCGGGAGGGCCGAGTTCTGGGGCCAACGTCCTGACTTTC. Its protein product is CASSYLAGGPSSGANVLTF.

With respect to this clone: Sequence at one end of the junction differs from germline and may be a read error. The CDR3 nucleotides are TGTGCCACCAGCCGAGAGACTAGCGGGACGCCCGGGGAGCTGTTTTTT. Translation: CATSRETSGTPGELFF. The chain recombines TRBV15 with TRBJ2-2; the match to TRBD2 covers 11 bases. This CDR3 comprises 16 residues. Germline lookup yields CDR1 LNHNV and CDR2 YYDKDF (reference sequence).

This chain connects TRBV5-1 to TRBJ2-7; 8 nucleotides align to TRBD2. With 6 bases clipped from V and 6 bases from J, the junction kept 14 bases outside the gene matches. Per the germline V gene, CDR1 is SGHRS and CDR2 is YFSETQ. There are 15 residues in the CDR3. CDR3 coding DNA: TGCGCCAGCACCCCCTTGACGGGAGGGCTGGGCGAGCAGTACTTC. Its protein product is CASTPLTGGLGEQYF.

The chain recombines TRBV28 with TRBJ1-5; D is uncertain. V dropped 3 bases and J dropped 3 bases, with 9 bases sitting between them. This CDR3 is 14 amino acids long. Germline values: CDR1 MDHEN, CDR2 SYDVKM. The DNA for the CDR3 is TGTGCCAGCAGTTTGAAACTGGTCAATCAGCCCCAGCATTTT. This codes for CASSLKLVNQPQHF. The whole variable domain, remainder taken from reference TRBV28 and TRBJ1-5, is DVKVTQSSRYLVKRTGEKVFLECVQDMDHENMFWYRQDPGLGLRLIYFSYDVKMKEKGDIPEGYSVSREKKERFSLILESASTNQTSMYLCASSLKLVNQPQHFGDGTRLSIL.

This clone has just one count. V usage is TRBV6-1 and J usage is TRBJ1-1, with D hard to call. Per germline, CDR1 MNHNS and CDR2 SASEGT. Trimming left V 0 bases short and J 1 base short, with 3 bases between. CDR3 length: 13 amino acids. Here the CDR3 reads CASSEARNTEAFF. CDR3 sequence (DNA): TGTGCCAGCAGTGAAGCGCGGAACACTGAAGCTTTCTTT.

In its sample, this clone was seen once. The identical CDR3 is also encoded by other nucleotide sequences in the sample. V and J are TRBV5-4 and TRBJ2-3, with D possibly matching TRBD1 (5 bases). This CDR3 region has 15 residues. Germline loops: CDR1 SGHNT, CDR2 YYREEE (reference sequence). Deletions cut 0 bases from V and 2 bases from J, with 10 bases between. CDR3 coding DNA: TGTGCCAGCAGCTTGGCTAGGGGAAACACAGATACGCAGTATTTT. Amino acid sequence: CASSLARGNTDTQYF.

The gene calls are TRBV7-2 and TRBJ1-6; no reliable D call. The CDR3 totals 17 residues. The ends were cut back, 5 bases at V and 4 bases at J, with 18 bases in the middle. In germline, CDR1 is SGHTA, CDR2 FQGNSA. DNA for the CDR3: TGTGCCAGCAGCCCCGAGGGCAGGACCAATTATAATTCACCCCTCCACTTT. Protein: CASSPEGRTNYNSPLHF. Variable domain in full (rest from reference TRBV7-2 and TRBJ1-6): GAGVSQSPSNKVTEKGKDVELRCDPISGHTALYWYRQSLGQGLEFLIYFQGNSAPDKSGLPSDRFSAERTGGSVSTLTIQRTQQEDSAVYLCASSPEGRTNYNSPLHFGNGTRLTVT.